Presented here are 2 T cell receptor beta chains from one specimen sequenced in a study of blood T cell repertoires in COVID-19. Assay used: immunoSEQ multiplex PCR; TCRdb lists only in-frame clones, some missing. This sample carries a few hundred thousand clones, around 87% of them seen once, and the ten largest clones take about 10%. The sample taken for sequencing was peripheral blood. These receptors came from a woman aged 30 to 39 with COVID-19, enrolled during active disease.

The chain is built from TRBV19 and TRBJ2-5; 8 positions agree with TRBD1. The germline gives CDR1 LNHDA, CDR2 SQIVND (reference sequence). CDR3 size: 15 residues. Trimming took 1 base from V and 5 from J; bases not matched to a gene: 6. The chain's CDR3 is CASSIGSGGGETQYF. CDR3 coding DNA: TGTGCCAGTAGTATAGGGTCAGGGGGCGGTGAGACCCAGTACTTC.

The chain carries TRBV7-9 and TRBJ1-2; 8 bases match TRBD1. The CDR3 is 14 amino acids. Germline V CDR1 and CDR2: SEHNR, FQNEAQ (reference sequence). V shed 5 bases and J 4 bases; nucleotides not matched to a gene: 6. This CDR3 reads CASSQQGVGYGYTF. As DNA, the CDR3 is TGTGCCAGCAGCCAACAGGGGGTTGGCTATGGCTACACCTTC.